This T cell receptor beta chain was sequenced for a study of OX40 agonist ivuxolimab in advanced cancers. Whole-study context: Ivuxolimab, which is an agonistic anti-OX40 (CD134) antibody, was administered to the patients. Patients were dosed intravenously with ivuxolimab at 0.01 to 10 mg/kg every 2 weeks. Findings and limits, study-wide: There were, on average, more expanded clones in CD8+ T cells than in CD4+.

For this clone: As yet, its antigen is unknown.

CDR3 length: 15 residues. Germline CDR1 and CDR2: SGHAT and FQNNGV. Trimming took 5 bases from V and 3 from J, leaving 14 bases between them. Sequenced by immunoSEQ multiplex PCR; TCRdb stores in-frame clones only, minus some. This sample carries fewer than 60,000 clones, about 75% of them seen once, and the ten largest clones take roughly 7.3%. The specimen was CD4+ or CD8+ T cells sorted from blood, collected in a trial of the OX40 agonist ivuxolimab. The chain employs TRBV11-2 and TRBJ2-1; D might be TRBD2 (6 bases). The receptor was isolated from an adult with an advanced solid tumor such as melanoma, head and neck, liver or kidney cancer. The CDR3 DNA reads as TGTGCCAGCAGCACGAGACTAGTCCGCTACAATGAGCAGTTCTTC. It yields the protein CASSTRLVRYNEQFF.